These T cell receptor beta chains were read from a single sample in a study of T cell responses to AZD1222 COVID-19 vaccine. Assay used: immunoSEQ multiplex PCR; TCRdb lists only in-frame clones, some missing. The top ten hold approximately 17% of the sample, which has some 140,000 clones, under 95% seen once. Sequences were derived from peripheral blood, sampled on day 0 of AZD1222 vaccination. The receptors were sampled from an adult in good health. Both conserved end residues are part of each CDR3. D genes are given only for firm matches. Clone sizes are given selectively: once, few, many, or a class where the clone is expanded.

clone size	D gene	V gene	J gene	CDR3 DNA	CDR3 protein
once	NA	TRBV9	TRBJ1-1	TGTGCCAGCAGCGCCCTCCCCACCTCGAACACTGAAGCTTTCTTT	CASSALPTSNTEAFF
NA	NA	TRBV27	TRBJ1-1	TGTGCCAGCAGTTTATCTGCCGACGGGAGAGCTTTCTTT	CASSLSADGRAFF
NA	NA	TRBV7-2	TRBJ1-5	TGTGCCAGCAGCTTAGTGGCTCAGCCCCAGCATTTT	CASSLVAQPQHF
NA	TRBD1	TRBV3-1/TRBV3-2	TRBJ1-5	TGTGCCAGCAGCGCGCGGGACAGGGGGGGCAATCAGCCCCAGCATTTT	CASSARDRGGNQPQHF
NA	NA	TRBV19	TRBJ1-3	TGTGCCAGCGATGGACAGAGGACCGGCTCTGGAAACACCATATATTTT	CASDGQRTGSGNTIYF
NA	NA	TRBV7-2	TRBJ1-5	TGTGCCAGCAGCTTATGGGGGGGCAGCTTCGATCAGCCCCAGCATTTT	CASSLWGGSFDQPQHF
NA	NA	TRBV19	TRBJ2-5	TGTGCCAGTAGTAGGGTCGGAGGGGAGACCCAGTACTTC	CASSRVGGETQYF
NA	NA	TRBV5-1	TRBJ1-6	TGCGCCAGCAGAGAGGGGTCCCTGTCACCCCTCCACTTT	CASREGSLSPLHF
NA	TRBD2	TRBV11-3	TRBJ2-1	TGTGCCAGCAGCGCGCACCCGGGACTAGCTATGGATGAGCAGTTCTTC	CASSAHPGLAMDEQFF
once	TRBD2	TRBV9	TRBJ2-1	TGTGCCAGCAGCGTGGGACTAGCGTACAATGAGCAGTTCTTC	CASSVGLAYNEQFF